A single sample gave rise to the 10 T cell receptor beta chains below, sequenced in a study of response to subunit inactivated influenza vaccine. TCRdb fed the RT-PCR reads into MiXCR, producing one record per CDR3 protein. The sample lists a few hundred thousand distinct CDR3 sequences, approximately 14% occurring once. The starting material was PBMCs from blood, obtained about 12 days after vaccination. The origin of the receptors is a man aged 50-59 years who received an inactivated influenza vaccine.

In this sample, this clonotype turned up many times. The chain recombines TRBV12-3 or TRBV12-4 with TRBJ1-2, with a tentative D call TRBD1 (6 bases). The length of the CDR3 is 13 residues. Trimming left V 6 bases short and J 8 bases short, with 16 bases between. The CDR3 region is CASSLRTVGGYTF. CDR3 nucleotides: TGTGCCAGCAGCCTCCGGACAGTCGGGGGCTACACCTTC.

This rearrangement joins TRBV28 to TRBJ2-1; D remains ambiguous. CDR1 and CDR2 from the germline V gene are MDHEN and SYDVKM. V dropped 3 bases and J dropped 0 bases, with 6 bases sitting between them. The CDR3 sequence is 14 residues long. For the CDR3, the DNA is TGTGCCAGCAGTTTGCCTAGCTCCTACAATGAGCAGTTCTTC. Amino acid sequence: CASSLPSSYNEQFF.

This clonotype was seen repeatedly, ten times or more. The rearrangement uses TRBV7-2 and TRBJ2-6; D remains ambiguous. Trimming stripped 6 bases from V and 0 bases from J, with 9 bases between. The CDR3 is made up of 15 amino acids. Looked up from germline, CDR1 is SGHTA and CDR2 is FQGNSA. The CDR3 DNA sequence: TGTGCCAGCAGTCCTGCGCACTCTGGGGCCAACGTCCTGACTTTC. This codes for CASSPAHSGANVLTF.

The table lists this clonotype with many counts. The rearrangement links TRBV9 to TRBJ2-1; D gene uncertain. Trimming cost V 2 bases and J 4 bases, with 16 bases left between them. The germline V gene encodes CDR1 SGDLS and CDR2 YYNGEE. The CDR3 totals 16 residues. The CDR3 reads CASSVKTRFRYNEQFF. The CDR3 DNA follows: TGTGCCAGCAGCGTGAAAACGCGTTTTAGGTACAATGAGCAGTTCTTC.

The chain employs TRBV3-1 and TRBJ2-2; D is uncertain. CDR3 size: 15 residues. V gave up 1 base and J gave up 7 bases, with 13 bases separating them. CDR1 and CDR2 from the germline V gene are LGHDT and YNNKEL (reference sequence). Here the CDR3 reads CASSQGLLGGGELFF. The CDR3 coding sequence is TGTGCCAGCAGCCAAGGCCTATTGGGCGGCGGGGAGCTGTTTTTT.

This clonotype was seen a handful of times. The CDR3 DNA is TGTGCCAGCAGCCTTGGGACGGTCCCTTATGGCTACACCTTC. Its protein is CASSLGTVPYGYTF. V gene TRBV3-1 combines with J gene TRBJ1-2; TRBD1 might be the D (5 bases). The CDR3 has 14 amino acids. Germline values: CDR1 LGHDT, CDR2 YNNKEL (reference sequence). Trimming cost V 4 bases and J 5 bases, with 14 bases left between them.

This clonotype was seen only a few times. V gene TRBV20-1 combines with J gene TRBJ2-5; D not certain. Trimming pared 5 bases from V and 3 bases from J, leaving 16 bases between. CDR3 length: 14 residues. Germline CDR1 is DFQATT and CDR2 is SNEGSKA (reference sequence). The CDR3 reads CSAPPTGQKETQYF. The CDR3 DNA follows: TGCAGTGCTCCCCCCACTGGGCAGAAAGAGACCCAGTACTTC.

V and J are TRBV7-9 and TRBJ1-1; the D gene is possibly TRBD1 (6 bases). The germline CDR1 and CDR2 sequences are SEHNR and FQNEAQ (reference sequence). The length of the CDR3 is 13 residues. V lost 5 bases and J lost 6, with 13 bases in between. CDR3 protein: CASSTKGGAEAFF. CDR3 in DNA: TGTGCCAGCAGCACTAAAGGGGGAGCTGAAGCTTTCTTT.

CDR3 in DNA: TGTGCCAGCAGCCCCCGGACAGGGGGGGGCGAGCAGTACTTC. This translates into CASSPRTGGGEQYF. The chain recombines TRBV7-2 with TRBJ2-7; TRBD1 matches 10 bases. This CDR3 is 14 amino acids long. Germline V gene lookup returns CDR1 SGHTA and CDR2 FQGNSA. V lost 5 bases to trimming and J lost 6 bases; unmatched junction nucleotides: 7.

This clonotype came up a few times. V usage is TRBV20-1 and J usage is TRBJ2-7; TRBD1 might be the D (5 bases). Trimming took 0 bases from V and 0 from J, leaving 12 bases between them. The CDR3 contains 15 residues. Germline values: CDR1 DFQATT, CDR2 SNEGSKA (reference sequence). The CDR3 bases are TGCAGTGCTAGAGAGGACATAAGATCCTCCTACGAGCAGTACTTC. This encodes CSAREDIRSSYEQYF.